This TCR beta chain is drawn from a study of blood T cell repertoires in COVID-19. Study information: The cDNA or gDNA used as material had been derived from T cells, B-cell-depleted T cells, or PBMCs.

V was cut by 2 bases and J by 1 base, with 18 bases left in between. CDR3 length: 19 amino acids. Germline assignment: CDR1 KGHSH and CDR2 LQKENI. As processed by the authors: Reference gene primers were amplified, and this amplification served to estimate nucleated cell counts. Here immunoSEQ multiplex PCR was the method, and the copy in TCRdb shows in-frame clones only, minus some. V, J and clone size were drawn from that table, and D and trimming were deduced from the DNA. The table shows about 140,000 clones, with less than 80% occurring only once. The clonotype was recovered from an elderly woman with active or convalescent COVID-19. V gene TRBV18 combines with J gene TRBJ2-6; D possibly corresponds to TRBD2 (7 bases). What was sequenced was peripheral blood. The CDR3 is CASSPEFAGALSGANVLTF. The CDR3 nucleotides read TGTGCCAGCTCACCAGAATTTGCGGGGGCCCTATCTGGGGCCAACGTCCTGACTTTC.